The sequence of this TCR beta chain was determined in a study of blood T cell repertoires in COVID-19 (dated by TCRdb to the early 2020s). At the level of the whole study: Samples from collaborators originated in the United States, Italy and Spain and spanned both the acute and convalescent phases of COVID-19. Samples came from the ongoing ImmuneRACE study (first 160 participants) plus 1,254 subjects from 6 global collaborators. The repertoires were released in a freely available public database meant as a resource for research on the immune response to SARS-CoV-2. Sample metadata almost always included a de-identified subject ID, COVID-19 status, age in years and sex. Deeply sampled blood TCRbeta repertoires from subjects exposed to, actively infected with, or recovered from COVID-19 were included in the dataset. The prospective study material was composed of cDNA or gDNA derived from T cells, B-cell-depleted T cells, or PBMCs. Where available, HLA class I and class II types were taken from metadata supplied by the sample provider and were not determined by assay-based typing. General study outcomes and caveats: The amount of clinical and demographic metadata varied by source and participant and was provided uncurated.

As regards this clone: The target of this receptor is not known. The junction does not match germline at one end; this may be a read error.

TCRbeta CDR3 regions were amplified from genomic DNA using the immunoSEQ Assay, a bias-controlled multiplex PCR. From the authors' description of their analysis: Within the assay, amplification of reference gene primers was used to estimate how many nucleated cells each sample contained. To quantify the absolute abundance of each unique TCRbeta CDR3 rearrangement, sequence reads were collapsed and filtered. For each sample, productive Simpson clonality was calculated as the square root of Simpson's diversity index across productive rearrangements. In TCRdb, the immuneACCESS table is reduced to in-frame sequences with V and J assigned. These tables do not hold every clone; where another copy was compared, an unresolved V gene accounts for under half, and the others remain unexplained. Clonal size and the V and J genes are those of that table, whereas D and trimming came from the DNA. The sample table contains about 36,000 clones; only one count was recorded for around nine tenths of them. Clones ranked in the top ten supply 2% to 2.5% of the sample.

The collaborating institutions used their own protocols to collect whole blood in K2EDTA tubes. For TCRbeta analysis, collaborators shipped samples in one of three forms: frozen whole blood, isolated PBMCs, or DNA extracted from either of those sample types. This receptor was taken from a human donor in a cohort sampled during active COVID-19. Sequencing used peripheral blood.

Here the CDR3 is given as CASRQGQKTQYF. The DNA sequence is as follows: TGCGCCAGCAGACAGGGCCAAAAGACCCAGTACTTC. The chain was built from TRBV23-1 and TRBJ2-5; 6 matching bases give a weak D call of TRBD1. TRBV23-1 is assigned to the ORF class and has an uncertain function. The CDR3 numbers 12 residues from cysteine through phenylalanine. Of all the DNA, just the CDR3 is kept, 36 bases in frame from base 1.